Below are 25 T cell receptor beta chains sequenced from a single sample in a study of regulatory T cells in long-lasting Graves disease. For TCR beta, libraries came from iRepertoire HTBI primers and Arm-PCR of CDR3 regions. TCRdb recomputed calls from the multiplex PCR reads with MiXCR, one row per CDR3 protein. The table includes nearly 350,000 distinct CDR3 sequences, 15% to 20% detected once. Time point here: persistent/refractory GD, antithyroid drugs over 5 years with positive TRAb. PBMC-derived RNA was used for the TCR library. The sample was peripheral blood mononuclear cells (PBMCs), taken when the disease was refractory, from a patient treated with antithyroid drugs. All receptors derive from a female donor with Graves disease.

This clonotype was counted a few times. The V call is TRBV30, the J call TRBJ1-2, with D uncertain. V was clipped by 2 bases and J by 13 bases, with 20 bases between them. The CDR3 has 13 residues. From germline, CDR1 is GTSNPN and CDR2 SVGIG (reference sequence). The CDR3 protein is CAWSIQEHSIFTF. CDR3 nucleotides: TGTGCCTGGAGTATCCAGGAACATTCGATCTTCACCTTC.

On this clonotype itself: This may come from a read error, since a much larger clone is one base off. This is likely a read error, given that the CDR3 carries no conserved phenylalanine or tryptophan at its end. V and J are TRBV7-9 and TRBJ1-2, with 7 bases that match TRBD1. There are 13 residues in the CDR3. CDR1 is SEHNR and CDR2 is FQNEAQ in the germline V gene (reference sequence). The trim removed 7 bases at V and 4 bases at J, leaving 6 bases unmatched. CDR3 protein: CASIARGTYGYTL. CDR3 DNA sequence: TGTGCCAGCATTGCCAGGGGGACCTATGGCTACACCCTC.

In this sample, this clonotype turned up a few times. This chain uses TRBV14 with TRBJ2-1; 8 bases line up with TRBD2. The CDR3 is 16 residues long. The ends lost 1 base at V and 4 bases at J; junction bases unmatched: 6. Germline-derived CDR1 and CDR2 are SGHDN and FVKESK. The CDR3 coding sequence is TGTGCCAGCAGCCAAGGAGCTGGCGGGAGGTACAATGAGCAGTTCTTC. Amino acids: CASSQGAGGRYNEQFF.

This clonotype was counted between two and nine times. The J gene is TRBJ2-2, the V gene TRBV10-1; no clear D. The V end lost 2 bases, the J end lost 4 bases, and 11 bases lay between the germline ends. The CDR3 spans 15 residues. The V gene's germline CDR1 is WNHNN and CDR2 SYGVQD (reference sequence). The CDR3: CASSETRLGTGELFF. DNA of the CDR3: TGCGCCAGCAGTGAGACGCGTTTGGGCACCGGGGAGCTGTTTTTT.

Ten or more counts support this clonotype. The chain links TRBV5-1 to TRBJ1-2; D remains ambiguous. The germline V and J ends were trimmed by 0 bases and 8 bases, with 14 bases remaining between them. The CDR3 extends over 14 amino acids. Germline V gene lookup returns CDR1 SGHRS and CDR2 YFSETQ. The CDR3 protein is CASSLGRVDQGYTF. CDR3 nucleotide sequence: TGCGCCAGCAGCTTGGGAAGGGTCGATCAAGGCTACACCTTC. Together with reference TRBV5-1 and TRBJ1-2, the CDR3 gives the full variable domain: KAGVTQTPRYLIKTRGQQVTLSCSPISGHRSVSWYQQTPGQGLQFLFEYFSETQRNKGNFPGRFSGRQFSNSRSEMNVSTLELGDSALYLCASSLGRVDQGYTFGSGTRLTVV.

There are many counts of this clonotype. The chain joins TRBV11-2 to TRBJ2-5, with unresolved D. Germline V gene data show CDR1 as SGHAT and CDR2 as FQNNGV. V lost 2 bases, J lost 4 bases, and 14 bases lay in between. The length of the CDR3 is 15 residues. The CDR3 sequence is CASSLLNAVSETQYF. The CDR3 coding sequence is TGTGCCAGCAGCTTACTTAATGCCGTTTCAGAGACCCAGTACTTC.

This clonotype was picked up many times. V and J are TRBV27 and TRBJ1-1, with D hard to call. The CDR3 is 16 residues long. Germline lookup yields CDR1 MNHEY and CDR2 SMNVEV (reference sequence). V was clipped by 0 bases and J by 0 bases, with 11 bases between them. CDR3 loop: CASSLSRTTVNTEAFF. For the CDR3, the DNA is TGTGCCAGCAGTTTATCGAGAACTACGGTGAACACTGAAGCTTTCTTT.

This clonotype has at least ten counts. This rearrangement joins TRBV6-5 to TRBJ1-5; a possible D gene is TRBD1 (6 bases). Germline CDR1 reads MNHEY; CDR2 reads SVGAGI. Trimming took off 4 bases at V and 6 bases at J, with 13 bases between the two ends. This CDR3 region has 14 residues. The CDR3 reads CASSWKGVGQPQHF. The DNA of the CDR3 is TGTGCCAGCAGTTGGAAGGGGGTTGGTCAGCCCCAGCATTTT.

Remarks on this clonotype: With a much larger clone just one base away, this may be a read error. The chain is built from TRBV2 and TRBJ1-4; D possibly corresponds to TRBD1 (5 bases). CDR3 length: 17 residues. V shed 1 base and J shed 8 bases, with 20 bases lying between them. Germline CDR1 reads SNHLY; CDR2 reads FYNNEI. CDR3 residues: CASSEVGRGKGSEKLFF. CDR3 bases: TGTGCCAGCAGTGAAGTGGGACGGGGAAAGGGTAGCGAAAAACTGTTTTTT.

This clonotype was recorded many times. V and J are TRBV12-3 or TRBV12-4 and TRBJ1-1; possible D gene TRBD1, 6 bases. The CDR3 has 14 residues. The ends were cut back, 1 base at V and 5 bases at J, with 11 bases in the middle. The CDR3 DNA reads TGTGCCAGCAGTTTAGTGGACAGTAGGACTGAAGCTTTCTTT. It yields the protein CASSLVDSRTEAFF.

In its sample, this clonotype was seen many times. The genes are TRBV29-1 and TRBJ1-5; D gene unclear. Germline V gene lookup returns CDR1 SQVTM and CDR2 ANQGSEA. The CDR3 length is 11 residues. The ends were cut back, 7 bases at V and 11 bases at J, with 15 bases in the middle. CDR3 nucleotides: TGCAGCGATATTTCGCCTTTGTCCCAGCATTTT. Translation: CSDISPLSQHF. Supplemented by reference TRBV29-1 and TRBJ1-5, the full variable domain reads SAVISQKPSRDICQRGTSLTIQCQVDSQVTMMFWYRQQPGQSLTLIATANQGSEATYESGFVIDKFPISRPNLTFSTLTVSNMSPEDSSIYLCSDISPLSQHFGDGTRLSIL.

The DNA of the CDR3 is TGCGCCAGCAGTCGGGACAGTCTCATCAGTAATGAAAAACTGTTTTTT. Protein sequence: CASSRDSLISNEKLFF. This rearrangement joins TRBV5-1 to TRBJ1-4, with TRBD1 identical over 7 bases. The germline CDR1 and CDR2 sequences are SGHRS and YFSETQ. This CDR3 contains 16 residues. Trimming removed 5 bases from V and 4 bases from J; junction bases left unmatched: 11.

The chain uses TRBV28 and TRBJ2-7; possible D gene TRBD1, 6 bases. In germline, CDR1 is MDHEN, CDR2 SYDVKM. There are 14 residues in the CDR3. The germline V and J ends were trimmed by 5 bases and 0 bases, with 11 bases remaining between them. The CDR3 is CASSNQGLSYEQYF. CDR3 bases: TGTGCCAGCAGTAATCAGGGGCTCTCCTACGAGCAGTACTTC.

This chain joins TRBV7-6 and TRBJ2-1, with 9 bases lining up with TRBD2. CDR1 and CDR2 from the germline V gene are SGHVS and FNYEAQ. With 6 bases clipped from V and 9 bases from J, the junction kept 3 bases outside the gene matches. The CDR3 is made up of 12 amino acids. The DNA for the CDR3 is TGTGCCAGCAGACTTAGCGGGAGTGAGCAGTTCTTC. Translating it yields CASRLSGSEQFF. The full variable domain, with the rest looked up from reference TRBV7-6 and TRBJ2-1, is GAGVSQSPRYKVTKRGQDVALRCDPISGHVSLYWYRQALGQGPEFLTYFNYEAQQDKSGLPNDRFSAERPEGSISTLTIQRTEQRDSAMYRCASRLSGSEQFFGPGTRLTVL.

This clonotype was recorded at least ten times. The rearrangement links TRBV9 to TRBJ2-7; a possible D gene is TRBD1 (5 bases). The CDR3 has 15 residues. Germline CDR1 reads SGDLS; CDR2 reads YYNGEE. Trimming took off 0 bases at V and 2 bases at J, with 12 bases between the two ends. CDR3: CASSVGSGRPYEQYF. The CDR3 DNA follows: TGTGCCAGCAGCGTAGGGTCAGGGCGACCCTACGAGCAGTACTTC.

A single count supports this clonotype. The rearrangement joins TRBV27 to TRBJ2-3; possibly TRBD2 for D (6 bases). Germline V gene sequence: CDR1 MNHEY, CDR2 SMNVEV (reference sequence). V was pared by 3 bases and J by 1 base, with 17 bases between. This CDR3 comprises 17 residues. The CDR3 protein is CASSFRGLALRTDTQYF. The DNA for the CDR3 is TGTGCCAGCAGTTTTAGGGGTCTAGCGCTCCGCACAGATACGCAGTATTTT.

In its sample, this clonotype was seen many times. The chain uses TRBV12-3 or TRBV12-4 and TRBJ1-1; no reliable D call. The CDR3 loop spans 13 amino acids. Trimming shortened V by 5 bases and J by 5 bases, and 12 bases separated the two germline ends. The CDR3 protein is CASSPVGWTEAFF. CDR3 nucleotides: TGTGCCAGCAGTCCGGTTGGGTGGACTGAAGCTTTCTTT.

The gene calls are TRBV18 and TRBJ2-5, with D possibly TRBD1 on 5 matching bases. V was trimmed by 2 bases and J by 2 bases, leaving 18 bases between them. This CDR3 has 17 residues. CDR1 is KGHSH and CDR2 is LQKENI in the germline V gene. The CDR3 sequence is CASSPWGTARHQETQYF. CDR3 DNA: TGTGCCAGCTCACCATGGGGCACAGCCCGGCATCAAGAGACCCAGTACTTC.

This clonotype was seen repeatedly, ten times or more. The CDR3 spells CASSSRLAGGTNEQFF. CDR3 DNA: TGTGCCAGCAGTTCCCGACTAGCGGGAGGGACCAATGAGCAGTTCTTC. The V call is TRBV27, the J call TRBJ2-1, with 14 bases matching TRBD2. The V gene end was trimmed by 4 bases and the J gene end by 6 bases; junction bases not matched to a gene: 5. CDR1 MNHEY and CDR2 SMNVEV come from the germline V gene (reference sequence). This CDR3 region has 16 residues.

This clonotype was seen a few times. The CDR3 DNA reads TGCGCCAGCAGCCAAGAAGTTGTACAGCGGGATCCCTACGAGCAGTACTTC. Its protein is CASSQEVVQRDPYEQYF. The chain has TRBV4-3 and TRBJ2-7; 7 bases align to TRBD2. V was clipped by 0 bases and J by 2 bases; unmatched bases: 10. CDR3 length equals 17 residues. Germline CDR1 is LGHNA and CDR2 is YSLEER.

The rearrangement uses TRBV7-2 and TRBJ2-4; 9 bases are a match to TRBD1. Unmatched junction bases numbered 3, after V lost 3 bases and J lost 9 bases. This CDR3 comprises 13 residues. The germline V gene encodes CDR1 SGHTA and CDR2 FQGNSA. The CDR3 protein is CASSLGQGSIQYF. The CDR3 DNA follows: TGTGCCAGCAGCTTGGGACAGGGCAGCATTCAGTACTTC.

This clonotype occurred many times. The V call is TRBV2, the J call TRBJ2-5, with 8 bases identical to TRBD2. The germline V gene encodes CDR1 SNHLY and CDR2 FYNNEI. This CDR3 is built from 15 residues. V was pared by 3 bases and J by 4 bases, with 7 bases of the junction left unmatched. As DNA, the CDR3 is TGTGCCAGCAGTGACCGGGCGGGAGGTAGAGAGACCCAGTACTTC. This sequence encodes CASSDRAGGRETQYF. The variable domain in full, completed from reference TRBV2 and TRBJ2-5, reads EPEVTQTPSHQVTQMGQEVILRCVPISNHLYFYWYRQILGQKVEFLVSFYNNEISEKSEIFDDQFSVERPDGSNFTLKIRSTKLEDSAMYFCASSDRAGGRETQYFGPGTRLLVL.

This clonotype was counted at least ten times. The chain has TRBV29-1 and TRBJ2-7; D call uncertain. In germline, CDR1 is SQVTM, CDR2 ANQGSEA. Trimming took off 1 base at V and 3 bases at J, with 7 bases between the two ends. The CDR3 runs 12 residues. CDR3 residues: CSVEGHSYEQYF. The CDR3 region has the DNA TGCAGCGTTGAAGGTCACAGCTACGAGCAGTACTTC.

This clonotype has only a few counts. The CDR3 sequence is CASRQIDHSNYGYTF. Here the CDR3 DNA reads TGTGCCAGCAGACAAATCGACCATTCTAACTATGGCTACACCTTC. V gene TRBV2 combines with J gene TRBJ1-2; no definite D call. Trimming took 6 bases from V and 0 from J, leaving 14 bases between them. Per the germline V gene, CDR1 is SNHLY and CDR2 is FYNNEI. The CDR3 extends over 15 amino acids. Combining the CDR3 with reference TRBV2 and TRBJ1-2 gives the whole variable domain EPEVTQTPSHQVTQMGQEVILRCVPISNHLYFYWYRQILGQKVEFLVSFYNNEISEKSEIFDDQFSVERPDGSNFTLKIRSTKLEDSAMYFCASRQIDHSNYGYTFGSGTRLTVV.

This clonotype occurred many times. This rearrangement joins TRBV28 to TRBJ1-4; maybe TRBD1 (6 bases). CDR3 length: 14 amino acids. Germline loops: CDR1 MDHEN, CDR2 SYDVKM. Trimming took 5 bases from V and 8 from J, leaving 15 bases between them. CDR3 loop: CASSRGGQGEKLFF. In DNA, the CDR3 is TGTGCCAGCAGTCGCGGGGGGCAGGGGGAAAAACTGTTTTTT.